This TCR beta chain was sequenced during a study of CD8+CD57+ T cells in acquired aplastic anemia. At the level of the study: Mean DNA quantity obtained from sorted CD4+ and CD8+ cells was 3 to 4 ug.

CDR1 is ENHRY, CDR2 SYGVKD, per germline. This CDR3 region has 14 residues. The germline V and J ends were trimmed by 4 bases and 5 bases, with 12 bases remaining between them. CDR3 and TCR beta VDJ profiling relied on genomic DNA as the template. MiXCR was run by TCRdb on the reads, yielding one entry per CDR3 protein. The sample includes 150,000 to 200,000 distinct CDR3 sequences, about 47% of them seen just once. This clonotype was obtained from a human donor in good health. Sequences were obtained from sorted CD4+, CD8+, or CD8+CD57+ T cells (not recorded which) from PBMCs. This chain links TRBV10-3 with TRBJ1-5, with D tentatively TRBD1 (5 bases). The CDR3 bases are TGTGCCATCAGTGGGACACCCTCCGATCAGCCCCAGCATTTT. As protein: CAISGTPSDQPQHF.